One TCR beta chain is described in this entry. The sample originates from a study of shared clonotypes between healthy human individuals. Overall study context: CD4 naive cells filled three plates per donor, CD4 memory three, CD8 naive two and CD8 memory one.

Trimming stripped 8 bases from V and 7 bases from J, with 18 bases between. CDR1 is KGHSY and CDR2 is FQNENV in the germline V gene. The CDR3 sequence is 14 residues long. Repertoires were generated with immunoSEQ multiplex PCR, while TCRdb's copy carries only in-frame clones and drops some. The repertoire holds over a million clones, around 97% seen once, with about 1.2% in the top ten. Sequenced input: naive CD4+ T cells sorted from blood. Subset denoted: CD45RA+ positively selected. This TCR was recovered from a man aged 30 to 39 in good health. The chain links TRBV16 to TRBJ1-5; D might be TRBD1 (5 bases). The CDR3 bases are TGTGCCAGCTCCTCGGGAGGGGCTGGACAGCCCCAGCATTTT. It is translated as CASSSGGAGQPQHF.